A single sample is the source of the 26 T cell receptor beta chains below, sequenced in a study of blood T cells in healthy people across ages. It was with a sample-barcoded 5' primer and a J-beta primer mix that a second PCR of about 6 to 11 cycles was run. A single record per CDR3 protein comes from TCRdb applying MiXCR to the 5' RACE reads. The data contain under 2,000,000 distinct CDR3 sequences, approximately 50% of them singletons. Sequencing input: blood. These receptors originate from a woman aged 40 to 55 in good health.

The V gene is TRBV12-3 or TRBV12-4, the J gene TRBJ2-1; possible D gene TRBD2, 5 bases. Trimming stripped 7 bases from V and 2 bases from J, with 15 bases between. The CDR3 totals 15 residues. The CDR3 loop is CASINPGSPYNEQFF. CDR3 nucleotides: TGTGCCAGCATCAACCCGGGGTCCCCCTACAATGAGCAGTTCTTC.

The chain carries TRBV4-3 and TRBJ2-1; D unclear. V was trimmed by 0 bases and J by 2 bases, leaving 11 bases between them. This CDR3 has 16 amino acids. CDR1 and CDR2 from the germline V gene are LGHNA and YSLEER. In DNA form, the CDR3 reads TGCGCCAGCAGCCAAGATACCTCAGGTCCCTACAATGAGCAGTTCTTC. Protein: CASSQDTSGPYNEQFF.

This clonotype was detected a few times. The chain links TRBV6-2 or TRBV6-3 to TRBJ2-5; 8 positions agree with TRBD1. The CDR3 consists of 14 residues. Germline V gene data show CDR1 as MNHEY and CDR2 as SVGEGT. V gave up 8 bases and J gave up 4 bases; unmatched junction bases: 9. CDR3 bases: TGTGCCAGCCGTCGGGCAGGGGGCGGAGAGACCCAGTACTTC. This sequence encodes CASRRAGGGETQYF.

The J gene is TRBJ1-4, the V gene TRBV25-1, with unresolved D. The germline gives CDR1 MGHDK, CDR2 SYGVNS. Trimming shortened V by 6 bases and J by 6 bases, and 8 bases separated the two germline ends. The CDR3 has 12 residues. The CDR3 region has the DNA TGTGCCAGCAGGGCCGGACATGAAAAACTGTTTTTT. As protein: CASRAGHEKLFF.

The chain couples TRBV29-1 to TRBJ2-3; 7 positions agree with TRBD1. V was clipped by 7 bases and J by 2 bases; unmatched bases: 9. The CDR3 runs to 14 residues. Germline CDR1 SQVTM, CDR2 ANQGSEA. CDR3 nucleotides: TGCAGCGGTTCGGGGACAGCCCTCACAGATACGCAGTATTTT. Encoded protein: CSGSGTALTDTQYF.

This chain uses TRBV20-1 with TRBJ1-2, with no clear D. The germline V and J ends were trimmed by 0 bases and 0 bases, with 17 bases remaining between them. The CDR3 has 17 residues. Germline V gives CDR1 DFQATT, CDR2 SNEGSKA (reference sequence). In DNA form, the CDR3 reads TGCAGTGCTAGAGATATTCTGGTGACTTTAGCTAACTATGGCTACACCTTC. Amino acid sequence: CSARDILVTLANYGYTF.

V usage is TRBV10-3 and J usage is TRBJ2-7; a possible D gene is TRBD2 (7 bases). The V and J ends lost 8 bases and 3 bases respectively, with 20 bases between them. CDR3 size: 15 residues. The germline CDR1 and CDR2 sequences are ENHRY and SYGVKD. CDR3 nucleotide sequence: TGTGCCATCGGGGGGGGCGGGACGGCCAGCTACGAGCAGTACTTC. Protein: CAIGGGGTASYEQYF.

The V call is TRBV7-8, the J call TRBJ1-5, with 9 bases identical to TRBD1. The length of the CDR3 is 15 residues. V trimming: 4 bases; J trimming: 4 bases; junction bases outside the gene matches: 5. Germline V lookup: CDR1 SGHVS, CDR2 FQNEAQ. In DNA form, the CDR3 reads TGTGCCAGCAGCTCGTATGGGACAGGGAATCAGCCCCAGCATTTT. Translating gives CASSSYGTGNQPQHF.

V is TRBV18 and J is TRBJ1-5; no firm D call. From germline, CDR1 is KGHSH and CDR2 LQKENI. Trimming removed 1 base at V and 11 bases at J, with 15 bases between. The CDR3 loop spans 14 amino acids. CDR3 region: CASSPQSSGNTQHF. In DNA form, the CDR3 reads TGTGCCAGCTCACCACAAAGTTCGGGTAATACCCAGCATTTT.

This clonotype was seen a few times. The genes are TRBV7-9 and TRBJ2-5, with D perhaps matching TRBD1 (6 bases). Per the germline V gene, CDR1 is SEHNR and CDR2 is FQNEAQ (reference sequence). CDR3 size: 16 residues. With 4 bases removed from V and 1 base from J, the gap between germline ends came to 16 bases. Here the CDR3 reads CASSSTNTGLQETQYF. The CDR3 DNA reads TGTGCCAGCAGCTCCACTAATACAGGGCTCCAAGAGACCCAGTACTTC.

The chain combines TRBV6-1 with TRBJ1-2; unclear D gene. The CDR3 is made up of 15 amino acids. Per germline, CDR1 MNHNS and CDR2 SASEGT. The ends were cut back, 6 bases at V and 3 bases at J, with 17 bases in the middle. The CDR3 DNA reads as TGTGCCAGCAGGGCACCGGCCCGCCCCGACTATGGCTACACCTTC. This gives the protein CASRAPARPDYGYTF.

The chain couples TRBV5-1 to TRBJ2-6, with D possibly being TRBD2 (6 bases). The CDR3 consists of 22 residues. Germline CDR1 reads SGHRS; CDR2 reads YFSETQ. Trimming cost V 0 bases and J 0 bases, with 25 bases left between them. The chain's CDR3 is CASSLGGPGLGGALSGANVLTF. CDR3 in DNA: TGCGCCAGCAGCTTGGGAGGCCCGGGTCTTGGCGGGGCCCTCTCTGGGGCCAACGTCCTGACTTTC.

The rearrangement links TRBV6-2 or TRBV6-3 to TRBJ2-4; unclear D gene. CDR1 and CDR2 from the germline V gene are MNHEY and SVGEGT. Trimming left V 6 bases short and J 15 bases short, with 15 bases between. There are 11 residues in the CDR3. The CDR3 DNA is TGTGCCAGCAGCTTCAGTACCGAGGTGTACTTC. Its translation: CASSFSTEVYF.

This chain uses TRBV6-5 with TRBJ1-2; no firm D call. The CDR3 sequence is 15 residues long. The ends were cut back, 2 bases at V and 7 bases at J, with 17 bases in the middle. Germline assignment: CDR1 MNHEY and CDR2 SVGAGI. The CDR3 is CASSYTEWTHSGYTF. CDR3 sequence (DNA): TGTGCCAGCAGTTACACGGAGTGGACCCACTCTGGCTACACCTTC.

The chain has TRBV3-1 and TRBJ1-5; 7 nucleotides align to TRBD1. The V segment lost 1 base and the J segment 7 bases; nucleotides outside the gene matches: 7. The length of the CDR3 is 15 residues. In germline, CDR1 is LGHDT, CDR2 YNNKEL (reference sequence). In nucleotides, the CDR3 is TGTGCCAGCAGCCAAGGGAACAGGGGAGGACAGCCCCAGCATTTT. Translating gives CASSQGNRGGQPQHF.

This clonotype was counted between two and nine times. This chain uses TRBV7-2 with TRBJ1-6, with D maybe TRBD1 (6 bases). The ends were cut back, 0 bases at V and 5 bases at J, with 11 bases in the middle. Looked up from germline, CDR1 is SGHTA and CDR2 is FQGNSA. The length of the CDR3 is 16 residues. Here the CDR3 reads CASSLALGHNNSPLHF. The CDR3 DNA is TGTGCCAGCAGCTTAGCGCTGGGACACAATAATTCACCCCTCCACTTT.

The genes are TRBV20-1 and TRBJ2-1, with D maybe TRBD2 (5 bases). Trimming pared 3 bases from V and 9 bases from J, leaving 21 bases between. The V gene's germline CDR1 is DFQATT and CDR2 SNEGSKA (reference sequence). CDR3 length: 15 amino acids. The CDR3 DNA sequence: TGCAGTGCTAGTCTGGACGCCCGAACTAGTGCTGAGCAGTTCTTC. Protein product: CSASLDARTSAEQFF.

This clonotype occurred a few times. This rearrangement joins TRBV5-1 to TRBJ2-7; D ambiguous. Germline V CDR1 and CDR2: SGHRS, YFSETQ. Deletions cut 0 bases from V and 6 bases from J, with 16 bases between. There are 15 residues in the CDR3. The chain's CDR3 is CASSLASAALGEQYF. The CDR3 bases are TGCGCCAGCAGCTTGGCCTCCGCGGCTTTGGGCGAGCAGTACTTC.

Only a few counts were recorded for this clonotype. V gene TRBV2 combines with J gene TRBJ2-1, with TRBD1 matching 9 bases. The V and J ends lost 7 bases and 8 bases, in that order; junction bases with no gene match: 3. The V gene's germline CDR1 is SNHLY and CDR2 FYNNEI. The CDR3 is made up of 12 amino acids. CDR3 in DNA: TGTGCCAGCACCTGGACAGGGGATGAGCAGTTCTTC. Translating gives CASTWTGDEQFF. The whole variable domain, filled in from reference TRBV2 and TRBJ2-1, reads EPEVTQTPSHQVTQMGQEVILRCVPISNHLYFYWYRQILGQKVEFLVSFYNNEISEKSEIFDDQFSVERPDGSNFTLKIRSTKLEDSAMYFCASTWTGDEQFFGPGTRLTVL.

This rearrangement joins TRBV4-1 to TRBJ2-4, with D possibly being TRBD1 (6 bases). V was cut by 0 bases and J by 13 bases, with 19 bases left in between. The CDR3 is made up of 15 amino acids. CDR1 is MGHRA and CDR2 is YSYEKL in the germline V gene. Here the CDR3 DNA reads TGCGCCAGCAGCCAAGAAGGAGGCAGCCCAGGGGAGCAGTACTTC. Residues: CASSQEGGSPGEQYF.

This clonotype was seen a few times. The gene calls are TRBV4-3 and TRBJ2-5, with TRBD2 matching 8 bases. Per germline, CDR1 LGHNA and CDR2 YSLEER. This CDR3 is built from 17 residues. The V segment lost 0 bases and the J segment 1 base; nucleotides outside the gene matches: 7. The CDR3 DNA sequence: TGCGCCAGCAGCCAAGATCCACGGGGGGGCCCCCAAGAGACCCAGTACTTC. This translates into CASSQDPRGGPQETQYF.

Details on this clonotype: The junction departs from the called germline gene at one end, perhaps through a read error. The chain is built from TRBV29-1 and TRBJ1-2, with D hard to call. The V gene's germline CDR1 is SQVTM and CDR2 ANQGSEA. This CDR3 has 11 residues. Here the CDR3 reads CSGEEGKGYTF. For the CDR3, the DNA is TGCAGCGGTGAAGAAGGAAAGGGCTACACCTTC.

The chain couples TRBV3-1 to TRBJ2-1, with D possibly matching TRBD2 (5 bases). There are 13 residues in the CDR3. CDR1 is LGHDT, CDR2 YNNKEL, per germline (reference sequence). The ends were cut back, 6 bases at V and 8 bases at J, with 14 bases in the middle. The CDR3: CASSREFGDEQFF. CDR3 DNA: TGTGCCAGCAGTCGGGAATTTGGGGATGAGCAGTTCTTC.

The rearrangement uses TRBV20-1 and TRBJ1-5; D is possibly TRBD1 (5 bases). The CDR3 is 16 amino acids. CDR1 and CDR2 from the germline V gene are DFQATT and SNEGSKA (reference sequence). V shed 1 base and J shed 4 bases, with 17 bases lying between them. CDR3 DNA: TGCAGTGCTAGAGTGAGTAGCGGGGGGGGAAATCAGCCCCAGCATTTT. It is translated as CSARVSSGGGNQPQHF.

There are a few counts of this clonotype. The V gene is TRBV5-6, the J gene TRBJ2-5; either TRBD1 or TRBD2 may fit D (5 bases each). V was pared by 3 bases and J by 2 bases, with 20 bases between. The CDR3 is 17 amino acids. Germline V CDR1 and CDR2: SGHDT, YYEEEE. The CDR3 sequence is CASSWRRTLDVQETQYF. For the CDR3, the DNA is TGTGCCAGCAGCTGGCGGAGGACACTGGACGTTCAAGAGACCCAGTACTTC.

The chain links TRBV28 to TRBJ1-2; D is undetermined. Trimming removed 7 bases from V and 6 bases from J, with 15 bases in between. The CDR3 is made up of 13 amino acids. In germline, CDR1 is MDHEN, CDR2 SYDVKM. This CDR3 reads CASTTSGRDGYTF. CDR3 coding DNA: TGTGCCAGCACCACGAGTGGGAGGGATGGCTACACCTTC.